The present T cell receptor beta chain was sequenced within a study of lymphopenia after photon versus proton radiotherapy. The study's findings and limits: Proton therapy kept repertoires fairly stable, unlike photons, which gained effector/memory cells. Better survival with proton therapy was suggested as possible, not demonstrated. After lymphocyte nadir, photon-treated repertoires showed oligoclonal expansion, especially CD8+ Temra. Larger post-nadir TCR diversity loss correlated inversely with survival in deceased patients.

With respect to this clone: Its antigen is as yet unknown.

Trimming left V 2 bases short and J 2 bases short, with 21 bases between. This CDR3 region has 18 residues. Per the germline V gene, CDR1 is MNHNS and CDR2 is SASEGT. TCRdb's table, derived via immunoSEQ multiplex PCR, lists solely in-frame clones and lacks some. The table lists 52,000 or so clones, 80% to 95% of them singletons. This receptor was obtained from a woman aged 40-49 years with cholangiocarcinoma. The sample consisted of peripheral blood, taken from a patient treated with photon-based radiotherapy. The V call is TRBV6-1, the J call TRBJ1-2, with a possible D match to TRBD1 (6 bases). The CDR3 region has the DNA TGTGCCAGCAGTGAATACGGCGGTCCAGGGGCGTTGAACTATGGCTACACCTTC. It yields the protein CASSEYGGPGALNYGYTF.